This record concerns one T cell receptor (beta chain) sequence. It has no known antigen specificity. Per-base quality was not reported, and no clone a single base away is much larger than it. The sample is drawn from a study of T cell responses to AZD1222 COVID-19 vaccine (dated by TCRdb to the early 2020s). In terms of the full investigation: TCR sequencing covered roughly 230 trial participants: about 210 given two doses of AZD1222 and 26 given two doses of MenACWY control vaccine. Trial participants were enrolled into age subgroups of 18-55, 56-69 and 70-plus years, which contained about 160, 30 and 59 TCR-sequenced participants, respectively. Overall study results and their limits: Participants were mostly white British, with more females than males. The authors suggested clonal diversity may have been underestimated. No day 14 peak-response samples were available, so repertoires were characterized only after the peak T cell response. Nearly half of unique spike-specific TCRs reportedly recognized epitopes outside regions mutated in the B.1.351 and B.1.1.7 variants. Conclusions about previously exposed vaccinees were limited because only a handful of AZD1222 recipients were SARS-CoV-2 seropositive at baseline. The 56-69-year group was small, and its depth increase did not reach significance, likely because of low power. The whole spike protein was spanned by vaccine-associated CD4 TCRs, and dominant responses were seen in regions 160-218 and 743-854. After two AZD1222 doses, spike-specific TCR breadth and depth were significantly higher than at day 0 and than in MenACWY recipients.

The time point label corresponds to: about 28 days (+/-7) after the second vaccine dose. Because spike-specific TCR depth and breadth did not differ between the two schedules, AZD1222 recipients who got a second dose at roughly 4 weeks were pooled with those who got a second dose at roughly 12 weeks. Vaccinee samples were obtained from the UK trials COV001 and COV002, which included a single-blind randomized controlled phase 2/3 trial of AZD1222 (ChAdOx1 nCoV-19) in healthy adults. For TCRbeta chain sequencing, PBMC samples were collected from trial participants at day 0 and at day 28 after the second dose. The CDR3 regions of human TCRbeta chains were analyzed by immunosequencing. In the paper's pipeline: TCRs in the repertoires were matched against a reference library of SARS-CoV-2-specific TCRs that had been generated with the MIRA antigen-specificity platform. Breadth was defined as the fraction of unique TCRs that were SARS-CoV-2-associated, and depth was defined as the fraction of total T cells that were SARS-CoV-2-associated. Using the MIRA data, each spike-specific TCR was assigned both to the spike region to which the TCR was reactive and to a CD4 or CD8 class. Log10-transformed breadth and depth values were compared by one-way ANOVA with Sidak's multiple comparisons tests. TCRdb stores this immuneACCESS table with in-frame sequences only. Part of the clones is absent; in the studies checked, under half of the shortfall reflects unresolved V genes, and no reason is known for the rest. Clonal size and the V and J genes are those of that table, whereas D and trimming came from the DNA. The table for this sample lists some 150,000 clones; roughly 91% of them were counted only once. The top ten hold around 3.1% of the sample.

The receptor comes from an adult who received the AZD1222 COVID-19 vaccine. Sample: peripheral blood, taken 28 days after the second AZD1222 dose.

The nucleotides read TGTGCCAGCAAAGGTCCGACAGGGCACGGGGAGCTGTTTTTT. This is translated as CASKGPTGHGELFF. The chain was built from TRBV27 and TRBJ2-2, with 7 central nucleotides matching TRBD1. The CDR3 numbers 14 residues from cysteine through phenylalanine. This entry keeps only the CDR3 DNA: 42 bases, framed from base 1. Relative to germline, V is missing 7 bases and J is missing 7 bases, with 9 bases of the junction outside any gene match. CDR1 and CDR2 are drawn from the germline V gene (reference sequence): MNHEY, SMNVEV.